This T cell receptor (beta chain) was recorded in a study of human T cells and chemical hapten exposure (dated by TCRdb to 2020 to 2022). Broadly, across the study: For sensitization, 2% DPC in acetone was applied to a roughly 2 cm by roughly 2 cm area of upper inner arm skin. Patients additionally received weekly therapeutic DPC doses to the scalp throughout the roughly 25-week study period. Patch testing was done on the upper back using Finn chambers containing 0.01% DPC, and results were scored after 6 days according to International Contact Dermatitis Research Group standards. Alopecia areata with under or over 50% scalp involvement, alopecia totalis and alopecia universalis were represented in the patient cohort, which was mostly female. Libraries were combined into a pool for sequencing, and differences in TCR yield between samples came mainly from small differences in library volumes within the pool. The study tracked peripheral blood TCR repertoire changes in vivo during primary and secondary sensitization to the hapten diphenylcyclopropenone (DPC) in alopecia patients. Blood was sampled from patients pre-sensitization (week 0) and at 2, 6 and about 24 weeks after DPC sensitization. For TCR sequencing, blood came from 25 to 35 alopecia patients at anywhere from one to four time points (pre-sensitization, 2, 6 and 24 weeks). Study-wide conclusions, independent of this receptor: Because all patients had alopecia, a presumed autoimmune disease, the immune response of the patients might differ from that of healthy individuals. The number of PT1 expanded TCRs positively correlated with patch test score, significant at thresholds 8, 16 and 32 but not 4. After repeated subsampling, the strength of the expansion versus patch-test correlation and the threshold at which it became significant changed. The number of TCRs above 1 in 1000 frequency did not change with DPC sensitization; there was no evidence of global repertoire structure alterations. Compared with pre-sensitization or healthy control sets, expanded TCRs formed significantly more large CDR3 similarity clusters, which is consistent with antigen-driven responses.

Libraries were built with RACE. For sequencing, a NextSeq 500 was employed. During library preparation, unique molecular identifiers were attached to individual cDNA molecules so that TCRs could be counted in a quantitative, reproducible way. Both TCR alpha and TCR beta chains were sequenced from each blood RNA sample. The authors' pipeline ran thus. Samples had a median of roughly 87,000 TCRs, with a range from roughly 23,224 to 700,000. The Decombinator software suite was used to annotate V, J and CDR3 in the TCR reads. Every sample was subsampled to the same number of TCRs (28,000) for the PS versus PT1 abundance plots. TCRs were defined as expanded if absent before sensitization and observed at least eight times at the 2-week time point. Starting from the raw public reads, TCRdb applied fastp trimming at Q25, assembled clones with MiXCR and retained in-frame beta chains. Here each entry gathers all rows of one CDR3 protein and keeps the most common genes and DNA. Here the V and J calls rest on TCRdb's processing, not on the authors' analysis. For this sample there are about 100,000 distinct CDR3 sequences; roughly 10% appear just once. The biggest ten clones account for about 3% of the sample.

The time point label corresponds to: patch test 2, 6 weeks after DPC sensitization. The treatment or condition label of this sample denotes: therapeutic diphenylcyclopropenone sensitization with weekly scalp DPC. At each patch-test visit, blood was drawn before the patch test was applied. To be eligible, patients had to be aged 18 to 70, diagnosed with alopecia and judged suitable for DPC therapy, while pregnant patients were excluded. Total RNA was extracted from unfractionated whole blood collected in Tempus Blood RNA tubes. From cysteine to phenylalanine, the CDR3 is 15 amino acids long. CDR3 DNA only is kept here, 45 bases in frame from base 1. The germline V gene (reference sequence) specifies LNHDA as CDR1 and SQIVND as CDR2. V is pared back by 7 bases and J by 9 bases, with 19 bases lying between the germline termini. Comment on this clonotype: Its antigen is unknown. Per-nucleotide qualities are absent, and no much larger clonotype sits a single base away.

This clonotype was sampled from a woman aged 35 to 49 with alopecia areata. Some clones in this sample may be carry-over from other donors' samples. The source was whole blood, collected in connection with sensitization to the hapten diphenylcyclopropenone (DPC). Here the chain combines TRBV19 and TRBJ1-6, and TRBD1 may be the D gene, going by 6 matching bases. For the CDR3, the sequence is CASTVDSPAISPLHF. The DNA is TGTGCCAGTACCGTGGACAGCCCTGCGATTTCACCCCTCCACTTT.